This T cell receptor beta chain comes out of a study of blood T cell repertoires in COVID-19. V lost 0 bases to trimming and J lost 10 bases; unmatched junction nucleotides: 8. The CDR3 is made up of 14 amino acids. Germline V gene data show CDR1 as SGHRS and CDR2 as YFSETQ. Clones were read by immunoSEQ multiplex PCR, and TCRdb kept only the in-frame ones, dropping some. Of more than 40,000 clones listed, about 86% are singletons. V is TRBV5-1 and J is TRBJ1-2; 8 bases fit TRBD1. The sequenced sample consisted of PBMCs or T cells enriched from blood (not recorded which). This TCR derives from a woman aged 50 to 65 who had recovered from COVID-19. The CDR3 sequence: CASSLGGTGQAYTF. The CDR3 nucleotides are TGCGCCAGCAGCTTGGGAGGGACGGGACAGGCCTACACCTTC. The full variable domain, completed using reference TRBV5-1 and TRBJ1-2, is KAGVTQTPRYLIKTRGQQVTLSCSPISGHRSVSWYQQTPGQGLQFLFEYFSETQRNKGNFPGRFSGRQFSNSRSEMNVSTLELGDSALYLCASSLGGTGQAYTFGSGTRLTVV.